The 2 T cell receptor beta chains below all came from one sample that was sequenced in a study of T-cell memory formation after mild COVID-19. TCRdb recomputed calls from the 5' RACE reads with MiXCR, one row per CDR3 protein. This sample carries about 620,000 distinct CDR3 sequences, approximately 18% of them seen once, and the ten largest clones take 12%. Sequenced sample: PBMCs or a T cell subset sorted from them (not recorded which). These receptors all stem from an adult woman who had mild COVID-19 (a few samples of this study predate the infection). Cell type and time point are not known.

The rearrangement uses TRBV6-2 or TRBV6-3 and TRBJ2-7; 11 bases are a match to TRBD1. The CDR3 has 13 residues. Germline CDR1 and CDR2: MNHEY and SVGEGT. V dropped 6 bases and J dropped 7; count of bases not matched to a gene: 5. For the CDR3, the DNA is TGTGCCAGCAGCAGGACAGGGGGCAGGGAGCAGTACTTC. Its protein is CASSRTGGREQYF.

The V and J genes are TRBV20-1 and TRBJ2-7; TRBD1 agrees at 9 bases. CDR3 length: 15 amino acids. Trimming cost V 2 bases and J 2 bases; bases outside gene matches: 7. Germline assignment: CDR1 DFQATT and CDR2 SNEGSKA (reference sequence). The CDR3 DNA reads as TGCAGTGCTAGACCGGGACAGGGAGGTCCCTACGAGCAGTACTTC. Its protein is CSARPGQGGPYEQYF.